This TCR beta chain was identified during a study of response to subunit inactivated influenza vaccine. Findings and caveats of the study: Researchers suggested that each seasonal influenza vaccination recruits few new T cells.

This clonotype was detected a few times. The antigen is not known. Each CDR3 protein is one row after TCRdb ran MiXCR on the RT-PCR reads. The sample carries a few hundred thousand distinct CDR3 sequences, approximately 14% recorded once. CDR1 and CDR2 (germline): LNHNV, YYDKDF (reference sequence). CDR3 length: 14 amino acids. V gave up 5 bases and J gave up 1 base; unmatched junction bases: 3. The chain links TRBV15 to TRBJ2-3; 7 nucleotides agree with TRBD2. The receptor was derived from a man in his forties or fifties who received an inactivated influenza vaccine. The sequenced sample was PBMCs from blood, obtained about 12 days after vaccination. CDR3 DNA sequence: TGTGCCACCAGCGGGAGGGACCGCACAGATACGCAGTATTTT. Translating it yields CATSGRDRTDTQYF.